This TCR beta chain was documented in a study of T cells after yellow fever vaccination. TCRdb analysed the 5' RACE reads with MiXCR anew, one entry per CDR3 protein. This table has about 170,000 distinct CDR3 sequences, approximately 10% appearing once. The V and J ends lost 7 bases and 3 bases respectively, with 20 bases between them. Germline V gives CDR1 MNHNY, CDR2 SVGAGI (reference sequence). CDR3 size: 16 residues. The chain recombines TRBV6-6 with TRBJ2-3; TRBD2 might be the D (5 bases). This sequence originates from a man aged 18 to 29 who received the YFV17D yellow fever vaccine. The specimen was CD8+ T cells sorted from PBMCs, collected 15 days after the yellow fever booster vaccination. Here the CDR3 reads CASTHRTLSGTDTQYF. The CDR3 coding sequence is TGTGCCAGCACTCATAGGACTCTGTCGGGGACAGATACGCAGTATTTT.